This is a list of T cell receptor beta chains from one sample in a study of technical replicates of blood from several donors. Generated by immunoSEQ multiplex PCR, the TCRdb table keeps only in-frame clones and is missing some. Altogether about 70,000 clones are present, around 97% being singletons, with the ten largest covering 0.21%. The sample taken for sequencing was T cells isolated from PBMCs. These receptor sequences come from a human donor in good health. Each CDR3 is given with its conserved first and last residue. Fields, in order: J gene, clone size, V gene, D gene, CDR3 DNA, CDR3 protein. The D gene is left open where the match is weak. Clone size, where shown, is once, few, many, or a class for clones that have expanded.

TRBJ1-1	.	TRBV9	.	TGTGCCAGCAGCCTTTCTGGTACGGGTGAAGCTTTCTTT	CASSLSGTGEAFF
TRBJ2-3	.	TRBV28	TRBD2	TGTGCCAGCAGTTCGGGACTAGCGGCCGGCGGGGAGGCGCAGTATTTT	CASSSGLAAGGEAQYF
TRBJ2-3	.	TRBV28	TRBD2	TGTGCCAGCAGTGTCAGACTAGCGGGCACAGATACGCAGTATTTT	CASSVRLAGTDTQYF
TRBJ2-1	.	TRBV4-1	.	TGCGCCAGCAGCCAAGGTTCGGGGACTCCAAACAATGAGCAGTTCTTC	CASSQGSGTPNNEQFF
TRBJ2-7	.	TRBV6-1	.	TGTGCCAGCACGTTGGGCAGGTCCTACGAGCAGTACTTC	CASTLGRSYEQYF
TRBJ2-1	.	TRBV6-5	TRBD2	TGTGCCAGCAGTTACTCGACTAGCGGGATTGAGCAGTTCTTC	CASSYSTSGIEQFF
TRBJ2-4	.	TRBV5-1	.	TGCGCCAGCACCCGACAGCCCCTAGCCAAAAACATTCAGTACTTC	CASTRQPLAKNIQYF
TRBJ1-2	.	TRBV5-1	.	TGCGCCAGCAGTCCAACCCAAGGGGGAGACTATGGCTACACCTTC	CASSPTQGGDYGYTF
TRBJ2-3	.	TRBV4-2	TRBD2	TGTGCCAGCAGCCCTCATCTAGCGGGGGTTCAAACAGATACGCAGTATTTT	CASSPHLAGVQTDTQYF
TRBJ2-5	.	TRBV14	TRBD1	TGTGCCAGCAGCCAACCGGGACAGTCGGAGACCCAGTACTTC	CASSQPGQSETQYF
TRBJ2-7	.	TRBV25-1	.	TGTGCCAGCAGTTATGGCGGTTCCTACGAGCAGTACTTC	CASSYGGSYEQYF
TRBJ2-1	once	TRBV4-1	TRBD2	TGCGCCAGCAGCCTGGGACTAGCGGGAGGTTGGCAGTTCTTC	CASSLGLAGGWQFF
TRBJ2-2	.	TRBV19	TRBD1	TGTGCCAGTACCACAATCCGGGACAGGGTGACCGGGGAGCTGTTTTTT	CASTTIRDRVTGELFF
TRBJ1-1	.	TRBV30	.	TGTGCCTGGAGTCTAGACTCGCGAAAGGCTTTCTTT	CAWSLDSRKAFF
TRBJ1-1	.	TRBV11-2	.	TGTGCCAGCAGCTCCCAGGGCGTGAATGAAGCTTTCTTT	CASSSQGVNEAFF
TRBJ1-2	.	TRBV6-1	TRBD1	TGTGCCAGCAGTGATCTCGACAGGGCCAACGCTAACTATGGCTACACCTTC	CASSDLDRANANYGYTF
TRBJ2-7	.	TRBV27	TRBD2	TGTGCCAGCAGTTTTGAACTAGCGGGGGCCTACGAGCAGTACTTC	CASSFELAGAYEQYF
TRBJ1-5	.	TRBV16	TRBD1	TGTGCCAGCAGCCAATCTGACAGGGGGCCGGGGCAGCCCCAGCATTTT	CASSQSDRGPGQPQHF
TRBJ2-5	.	TRBV5-1	.	TGCGCCAGCAGCTTTAAGTTCGGCCAAGAGACCCAGTACTTC	CASSFKFGQETQYF
TRBJ1-2	.	TRBV5-1	TRBD1	TGCGCCAGCAGCCAGGACAGGGCGGCCTATGGCTACACCTTC	CASSQDRAAYGYTF
TRBJ2-1	.	TRBV19	.	TGTGCCAGTAGTAACCCCCCCACAGGCCGGGTTAAGGGTTACAATGAGCAGTTCTTC	CASSNPPTGRVKGYNEQFF
TRBJ1-2	.	TRBV7-9	.	TGTGCCAGCAGCACGACAGGTCTATCCTATGGCTACACCTTC	CASSTTGLSYGYTF
TRBJ1-5	.	TRBV6-4	.	TGTGCCAGCAGTGCCGGTGTGCCCCAGCATTTT	CASSAGVPQHF
TRBJ2-7	few	TRBV7-2	TRBD2	TGTGCCAGCAGCTTAGGTAGACTAGCGGGGGGGTACGAGCAGTACTTC	CASSLGRLAGGYEQYF
TRBJ1-2	.	TRBV9	.	TGTGCCAGCAGCGTTGACACAGGGACCCGTAACTATGGCTACACCTTC	CASSVDTGTRNYGYTF
TRBJ2-1	.	TRBV14	TRBD1	TGTGCCAGCAGCCAAGATTTGGGCATAGGGGGCGTCTACAATGAGCAGTTCTTC	CASSQDLGIGGVYNEQFF
TRBJ2-1	.	TRBV6-1	.	TGTGCCAGCAGTGAAAGTTTAGGAGGAGGCAATGAGCAGTTCTTC	CASSESLGGGNEQFF
TRBJ2-5	.	TRBV21-1	.	TGTGCCAGCAACAAAGTCTCTAGCGAAGAGACCCAGTACTTC	CASNKVSSEETQYF
TRBJ1-5	.	TRBV2	.	TGTGCCAGCAGGATAGACAGCCGCAATCAGCCCCAGCATTTT	CASRIDSRNQPQHF
TRBJ2-5	few	TRBV5-1	TRBD1	TGCGCCAGCAGCTATGGGACAGAAGAGACCCAGTACTTC	CASSYGTEETQYF
TRBJ1-5	.	TRBV28	.	TGTGCCAGCAGTTTGCTAGGAGATCAGCCCCAGCATTTT	CASSLLGDQPQHF